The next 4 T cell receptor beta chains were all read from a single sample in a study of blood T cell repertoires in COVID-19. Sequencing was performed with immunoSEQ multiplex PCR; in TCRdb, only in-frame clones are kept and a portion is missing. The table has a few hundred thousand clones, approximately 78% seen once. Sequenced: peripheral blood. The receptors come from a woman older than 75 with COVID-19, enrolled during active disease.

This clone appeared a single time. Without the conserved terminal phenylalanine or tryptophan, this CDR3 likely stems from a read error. Here the CDR3 DNA reads TGTGCCAGCAGCTTAGGGGCTGGTTCACCCCTCCACCTT. Protein product: CASSLGAGSPLHL. This chain uses TRBV7-3 with TRBJ1-6, with a tentative D call TRBD1 (5 bases). This CDR3 contains 13 residues. In germline, CDR1 is SGHTA, CDR2 FQGTGA. V lost 2 bases and J 9 bases, leaving 8 bases between the germline ends.

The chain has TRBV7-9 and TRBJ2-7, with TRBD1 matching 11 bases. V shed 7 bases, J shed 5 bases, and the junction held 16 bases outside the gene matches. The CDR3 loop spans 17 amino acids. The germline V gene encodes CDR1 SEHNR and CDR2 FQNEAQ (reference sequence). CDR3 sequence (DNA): TGTGCCAGCATCCCTAACCGGGGGACAGGGGGTGGGCACGAGCAGTACTTC. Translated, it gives CASIPNRGTGGGHEQYF.

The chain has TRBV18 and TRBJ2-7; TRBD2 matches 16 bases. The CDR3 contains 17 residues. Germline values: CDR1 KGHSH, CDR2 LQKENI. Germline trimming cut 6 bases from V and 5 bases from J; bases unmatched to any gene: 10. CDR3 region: CASSLGLAGGPTNEQYF. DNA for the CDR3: TGTGCCAGCTCCTTGGGACTAGCGGGAGGGCCTACCAACGAGCAGTACTTC. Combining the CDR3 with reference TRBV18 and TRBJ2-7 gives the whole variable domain NAGVMQNPRHLVRRRGQEARLRCSPMKGHSHVYWYRQLPEEGLKFMVYLQKENIIDESGMPKERFSAEFPKEGPSILRIQQVVRGDSAAYFCASSLGLAGGPTNEQYFGPGTRLTVT.

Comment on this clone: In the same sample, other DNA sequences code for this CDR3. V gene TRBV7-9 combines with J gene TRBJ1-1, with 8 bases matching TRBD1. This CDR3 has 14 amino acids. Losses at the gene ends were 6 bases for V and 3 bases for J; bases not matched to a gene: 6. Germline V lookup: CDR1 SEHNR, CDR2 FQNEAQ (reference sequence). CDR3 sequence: CASSLQGADTEAFF. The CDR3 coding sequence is TGTGCCAGCAGTCTTCAGGGGGCTGACACTGAAGCTTTCTTT.